The T cell receptor (beta chain) under discussion was sequenced for a study of CD8 T cells in Susac syndrome. Germline CDR1 and CDR2: LGHDT and YNNKEL (reference sequence). Trimming removed 3 bases from V and 7 bases from J; junction bases left unmatched: 12. CDR3 length: 16 amino acids. RNA was extracted with the RNeasy kit, and a quantity of about 0.45 to 1 ug was reverse transcribed using random hexamers. An immunoSEQ multiplex PCR generated amplified TCR beta CDR3 products spanning 54 Vbeta and 13 Jbeta. Each CDR3 protein gets one entry after TCRdb re-called the immunoSEQ multiplex PCR reads with MiXCR. The profile covers under 550,000 distinct CDR3 sequences, with around 83% appearing a single time and roughly 0.11% taken by the ten largest. General study findings and limits: The study recognized that the number of individuals in its TCR sequencing and HLA analysis was relatively small.

Sequencing targeted TCR beta in blood CD8+ and CD4+ T cells. On this clonotype itself: Antigen unknown.

This sequence joins TRBV3-1 and TRBJ2-1; 7 bases agree with TRBD2. The sequence came from a human donor with multiple sclerosis. The sample was CD8+ T cells from PBMCs. The CDR3 sequence is CASSHGILAEGNEQFF. DNA for the CDR3: TGTGCCAGCAGCCACGGGATTCTAGCGGAGGGGAATGAGCAGTTCTTC.